The rows below give T cell receptor beta chains drawn from one sample of a study. TCRdb reprocessed the RT-PCR reads with MiXCR, giving one entry per CDR3 protein. The repertoire holds fewer than 800,000 distinct CDR3 sequences, with 14% as singletons. Material: memory CD4+ T cells from blood. These receptor sequences come from a female donor in good health, serving as a healthy control. The CDR3 runs from the conserved cysteine through the conserved F or W. D genes are given only for firm matches. A row's size may be missing; if present it is once, few, many or a size class.

TRBJ2-6 | many | NA | TRBV27 | TGTGCCAGCAGTTTCGGCGACAGCTCTGGGGCCAACGTCCTGACTTTC | CASSFGDSSGANVLTF
TRBJ2-1 | many | TRBD2 | TRBV7-8 | TGTGCCAGCAGCTACCGTTGGGCGGGGGGCAATGAGCAGTTCTTC | CASSYRWAGGNEQFF
TRBJ2-5 | NA | NA | TRBV9 | TGTGCCAGCAGCGTAGGGCAGCCGACCCTTGGGGAGACCCAGTACTTC | CASSVGQPTLGETQYF
TRBJ1-1 | few | NA | TRBV10-3 | TGTGCCATCAGTGTGGGGAGGCAGGGGAACACTGAAGCTTTCTTT | CAISVGRQGNTEAFF
TRBJ2-7 | few | TRBD2 | TRBV12-3/TRBV12-4 | TGTGCCAGCACCTGGGGTCTAGCGGGAGGCCCCGGGGACGAGCAGTACTTC | CASTWGLAGGPGDEQYF
TRBJ2-3 | few | NA | TRBV30 | TGTGCCTGGGGTTATGGGGCGGGATTTGGGGACACAGATACGCAGTATTTT | CAWGYGAGFGDTDTQYF
TRBJ2-5 | NA | TRBD2 | TRBV12-3/TRBV12-4 | TGTGCCAGCAGTCCGGGACTAGCGGGGGGGCCGGGGACCCAGTACTTC | CASSPGLAGGPGTQYF
TRBJ2-6 | many | NA | TRBV20-1 | TGCAGGGGGAGCAACTCTGGGGCCAACGTCCTGACTTTC | CRGSNSGANVLTF
TRBJ2-1 | NA | TRBD1 | TRBV6-1 | TGTGCCAGCAGTGAGCCGGGACAGGGATCCAATGAGCAGTTCTTC | CASSEPGQGSNEQFF
TRBJ2-2 | NA | NA | TRBV24-1 | TGTGCCACCAGTGATGGTAGAGGGAGGACCGGGGAGCTGTTTTTT | CATSDGRGRTGELFF
TRBJ2-7 | few | TRBD2 | TRBV20-1 | TGCAGTGCTACCCGGCTAGCGGGTAACGAGCAGTACTTC | CSATRLAGNEQYF
TRBJ2-2 | NA | NA | TRBV3-1 | TGTGCCAGCAGCCAAGATACGGGGGCACACGGTGGCACCGGGGAGCTGTTTTTT | CASSQDTGAHGGTGELFF
TRBJ1-1 | NA | NA | TRBV18 | TGTGCCAGCTCTCGAACAGGGAAGAACACTGAAGCTTTCTTT | CASSRTGKNTEAFF
TRBJ1-1 | few | TRBD1 | TRBV5-1 | TGCGCCAGCAGCTTGTTCGGACAGGGGGTCACTGAAGCTTTCTTT | CASSLFGQGVTEAFF
TRBJ1-1 | few | NA | TRBV4-3 | TGCGCCAGCAGCCAGGAGGCGGGCCCTGAAGCTTTCTTT | CASSQEAGPEAFF
TRBJ2-2 | NA | NA | TRBV2 | TGTGCCAGCAGTGAAGCTCGGGGTCGGGAGCTGTTTTTT | CASSEARGRELFF
TRBJ1-1 | NA | NA | TRBV12-3/TRBV12-4 | TGTGCCAGCAGTTCCAGGGAGGCGAACACTGAAGCTTTCTTT | CASSSREANTEAFF
TRBJ2-2 | NA | NA | TRBV28 | TGTGCCAGCAGTTCACCTAGCGCCGGGGAGCTGTTTTTT | CASSSPSAGELFF
TRBJ2-5 | few | NA | TRBV28 | TGTGCCAGCAACGGAGGGGCGATGGAGACCCAGTACTTC | CASNGGAMETQYF
TRBJ2-1 | many | TRBD2 | TRBV20-1 | TGCAGTGCCCCAAGACGACTAGCTTGGAATGAGCAGTTCTTC | CSAPRRLAWNEQFF
TRBJ2-1 | NA | TRBD1 | TRBV11-3 | TGTGCCAGCAGCTCTGCTGGGGTCGGACAGGGGGCCGATGAGCAGTTCTTC | CASSSAGVGQGADEQFF
TRBJ2-1 | few | TRBD2 | TRBV4-3 | TGCGCCAGCAGCCAAGATCGGGCGGGAGCCCACTACAATGAGCAGTTCTTC | CASSQDRAGAHYNEQFF
TRBJ2-2 | NA | NA | TRBV5-1 | TGCGCCAGCAGCTTGCAGGGTACCGGCGGGGAGCTGTTTTTT | CASSLQGTGGELFF
TRBJ1-4 | few | TRBD1 | TRBV7-7 | TGTGCTAGCAGTCGCGGGACAGGCGGTAGTGAAAAACTGTTTTTT | CASSRGTGGSEKLFF
TRBJ2-3 | NA | NA | TRBV5-1 | TGCGCCAGCACCCCCTTCCTAAACACAGATACGCAGTATTTT | CASTPFLNTDTQYF
TRBJ2-7 | few | TRBD1 | TRBV5-5 | TGTGCCAGCAGCCCGGGTGGGACAGCAAACTACGAGCAGTACTTC | CASSPGGTANYEQYF
TRBJ2-1 | NA | TRBD1 | TRBV20-1 | TGCAGTGCTAGATCGGGACAGGTCTACAATGAGCAGTTCTTC | CSARSGQVYNEQFF
TRBJ1-6 | NA | NA | TRBV5-1 | TGCGCCAGCAGCTTGGCCTTAGGTGACTCGGGTTCACCCCTCCACTTT | CASSLALGDSGSPLHF
TRBJ2-1 | NA | TRBD1 | TRBV6-1 | TGTGCCAGCACCCGGGCCGGTGGACAGGGGGCTGGTAGCTCCTACAATGAGCAGTTCTTC | CASTRAGGQGAGSSYNEQFF
TRBJ2-5 | once | NA | TRBV21-1 | TGTGCCAGCAGCAAAGATGAAGGCGGAGAGACCCAGTACTTC | CASSKDEGGETQYF
TRBJ2-1 | NA | TRBD2 | TRBV12-3/TRBV12-4 | TGTGCCAGCACTCCGGGACTAGCGGGGGTATGGGATGAGCAGTTCTTC | CASTPGLAGVWDEQFF
TRBJ2-2 | many | NA | TRBV5-1 | TGCGCCAGCAGCACGGGGACCGGGGAGCTGTTTTTT | CASSTGTGELFF
TRBJ2-7 | NA | TRBD2 | TRBV10-2 | TGCGCCAGCAGTCCCGGGAGCGGGAGTAGATACGAGCAGTACTTC | CASSPGSGSRYEQYF
TRBJ2-2 | few | TRBD2 | TRBV20-1 | TGCAGTGCTTTCTCGGGACTAGCGGGAGGAAGTGACGGGGAGCTGTTTTTT | CSAFSGLAGGSDGELFF
TRBJ2-1 | NA | TRBD1 | TRBV5-1 | TGCGCCAGCAGCGACAGGGGGGGCTACAATGAGCAGTTCTTC | CASSDRGGYNEQFF
TRBJ2-5 | NA | NA | TRBV7-9 | TGTGCCATCCAGGGGGGGGCGGGAGAGACCCAGTACTTC | CAIQGGAGETQYF
TRBJ1-5 | NA | NA | TRBV4-2 | TGTCCCAGCAGCCAAGTCGACAGGAATAGCAATCAGCCCCAGCATTTT | CPSSQVDRNSNQPQHF
TRBJ1-2 | NA | NA | TRBV30 | TGTGCCTGGAGTGTACCGGGGCAGGCCTATCATGGCTACACCTTC | CAWSVPGQAYHGYTF
TRBJ2-7 | few | TRBD2 | TRBV28 | TGTGCCAGCAGCCTAAGAGCGGGAGGCTACTACGAGCAGTACTTC | CASSLRAGGYYEQYF
TRBJ1-1 | NA | NA | TRBV20-1 | TGCAGTGCTAGAGATGAAGGGGGATGGACTGAAGCTTTCTTT | CSARDEGGWTEAFF